The sequence of this T cell receptor (beta chain) was determined in a study of PD-L1 blockade in urothelial cancer. For the study at large: About 90% of the 29 patients were men with bladder-origin urothelial cancer.

From germline, CDR1 is SGHRS and CDR2 YFSETQ. The CDR3 runs 13 residues. V gave up 4 bases and J gave up 8 bases; unmatched junction bases: 2. Generated by immunoSEQ multiplex PCR, the TCRdb table keeps only in-frame clones and is missing some. The sample yields approximately 70,000 clones, around 90% seen once. This sequence was found in a man aged 55 to 70 with urothelial cancer. The chain links TRBV5-1 to TRBJ1-4; TRBD1 agrees at 10 bases. This specimen was PBMCs, taken around atezolizumab (anti-PD-L1) treatment. CDR3 protein: CASSRGQGEKLFF. For the CDR3, the DNA is TGCGCCAGCAGCAGGGGACAGGGGGAAAAACTGTTTTTT. Looking up the rest from reference TRBV5-1 and TRBJ1-4 gives the full variable domain: KAGVTQTPRYLIKTRGQQVTLSCSPISGHRSVSWYQQTPGQGLQFLFEYFSETQRNKGNFPGRFSGRQFSNSRSEMNVSTLELGDSALYLCASSRGQGEKLFFGSGTQLSVL.